This TCR beta chain was sequenced in a study of regulatory T cells in long-lasting Graves disease. About the study: Patients with persistent Graves' disease had over 5 years of antithyroid drugs and persistent TSH receptor antibodies.

Time point specified: persistent/refractory GD, antithyroid drugs over 5 years with positive TRAb. The TCR library was prepared using RNA isolated from PBMCs. The patients were enrolled through endocrinology in Xi'an, China. This clonotype was counted only a few times. The antigen remains unidentified. Building the TCR beta libraries relied on iRepertoire HTBI primers, and CDR3 regions underwent Arm-PCR. MiXCR, run by TCRdb on the multiplex PCR reads, gives a single entry per CDR3 protein. The table has about 470,000 distinct CDR3 sequences, less than 25% seen once; the top ten hold 6.5% to 10%. The CDR3 is made up of 11 amino acids. V was pared by 7 bases and J by 7 bases, with 7 bases between. Per germline, CDR1 MDHEN and CDR2 SYDVKM. Study-wide results and caveats: With a few thousand shared public clonotypes, persistent patients exceeded new patients, who shared over 950.

Specimen: peripheral blood mononuclear cells (PBMCs), collected when the disease was refractory, from a patient treated with antithyroid drugs. The chain recombines TRBV28 with TRBJ2-2; D is unresolved. The TCR sequence derives from a female donor with Graves disease. Written as DNA, the CDR3 is TGTGCCAGCAACGTCGTCGGGGAGCTGTTTTTT. Its protein is CASNVVGELFF.